This T cell receptor (beta chain) is from a study of T-cell reconstitution after alpha-beta-depleted transplantation in children. General study results and limits: A year post-transplant, T-cell counts and diversity derived mostly from newly produced T cells.

This CDR3 has 11 amino acids. V was cut by 4 bases and J by 3 bases, with 4 bases left in between. The V gene's germline CDR1 is SGHDT and CDR2 YYEEEE. This clonotype was seen only a few times. Its antigen is unknown. Using unique molecular identifiers, the investigators prepared the TCRbeta library. TCRdb ran MiXCR on the PCR reads and lists one entry per CDR3 protein. The sample has about 440,000 distinct CDR3 sequences, 43% seen once. The chain employs TRBV5-6 and TRBJ1-1; no firm D call. This receptor was obtained from a girl aged 2 to 9 with aplastic anemia, due to receive a stem cell transplant. The sample here was PBMCs, taken before TCRalphabeta/CD19-depleted stem cell transplant. This CDR3 is CASSQDTEAFF. In nucleotides, the CDR3 is TGTGCCAGCAGCCAGGACACTGAAGCTTTCTTT.